Many counts were recorded for the clone carrying this T cell receptor (beta chain). The CDR3 has 13 residues. The V end lost 3 bases, the J end lost 5 bases, and 8 bases lay between the germline ends. This sample is part of a study of T cells in Graves' hyperthyroidism and ophthalmopathy. Overall study: Peripheral blood was acquired at first diagnosis, ahead of any therapy whatsoever.

The CDR3 regions of TCR beta were amplified from RNA transcripts. The study used the HTBI primer set for a first-round RT-PCR of the TCR CDR3. A single record per CDR3 protein comes from TCRdb applying MiXCR to the multiplex PCR reads. Of a few hundred thousand distinct CDR3 sequences detected, roughly 16% appear once; the ten largest clones hold 2.5% to 4%. Uncontrolled infection, other autoimmune disease, pregnancy and lactation each barred patients from inclusion. The receptor's source is a woman aged 35 to 49 with Graves' ophthalmopathy. The sample consisted of blood. This chain links TRBV12-3 or TRBV12-4 with TRBJ1-5; D is perhaps TRBD1 (5 bases). CDR3: CASSLMGDQPQHF. CDR3 DNA sequence: TGTGCCAGCAGTTTGATGGGGGATCAGCCCCAGCATTTT.